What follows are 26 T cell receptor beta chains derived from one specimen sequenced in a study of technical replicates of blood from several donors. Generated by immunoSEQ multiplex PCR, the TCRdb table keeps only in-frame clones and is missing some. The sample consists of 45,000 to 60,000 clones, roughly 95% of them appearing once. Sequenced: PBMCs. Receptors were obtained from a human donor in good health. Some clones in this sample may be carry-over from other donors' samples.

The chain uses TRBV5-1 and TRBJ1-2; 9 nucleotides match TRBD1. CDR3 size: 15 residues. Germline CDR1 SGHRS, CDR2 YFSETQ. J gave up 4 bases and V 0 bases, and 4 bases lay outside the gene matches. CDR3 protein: CASSLGQGEGYGYTF. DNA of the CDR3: TGCGCCAGCAGCTTGGGACAGGGGGAAGGCTATGGCTACACCTTC.

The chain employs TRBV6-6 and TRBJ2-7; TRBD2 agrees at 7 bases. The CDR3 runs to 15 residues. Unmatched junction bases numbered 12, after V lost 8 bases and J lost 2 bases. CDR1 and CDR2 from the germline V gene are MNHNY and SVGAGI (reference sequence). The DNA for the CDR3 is TGTGCCAGCCGAGTTTCTAGCGGATTTACCTACGAGCAGTACTTC. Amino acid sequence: CASRVSSGFTYEQYF.

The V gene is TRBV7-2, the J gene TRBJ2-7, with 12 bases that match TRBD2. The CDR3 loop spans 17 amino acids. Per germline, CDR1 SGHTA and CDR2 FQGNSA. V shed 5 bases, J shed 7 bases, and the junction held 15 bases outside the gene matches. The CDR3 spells CASSRGMLAGGPGEQYF. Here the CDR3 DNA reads TGTGCCAGCAGCCGGGGGATGCTAGCGGGGGGGCCAGGGGAGCAGTACTTC.

The CDR3 nucleotides read TGTGCCAGCAGTCCGTCCAGCGGGGCACACCGGCGCACAGATACGCAGTATTTT. Protein: CASSPSSGAHRRTDTQYF. This chain links TRBV7-6 with TRBJ2-3; 7 positions agree with TRBD2. The CDR3 is made up of 18 amino acids. From germline, CDR1 is SGHVS and CDR2 FNYEAQ. The V and J ends lost 6 bases and 1 base, in that order; junction bases with no gene match: 16. Combining the CDR3 with reference TRBV7-6 and TRBJ2-3 gives the whole variable domain GAGVSQSPRYKVTKRGQDVALRCDPISGHVSLYWYRQALGQGPEFLTYFNYEAQQDKSGLPNDRFSAERPEGSISTLTIQRTEQRDSAMYRCASSPSSGAHRRTDTQYFGPGTRLTVL.

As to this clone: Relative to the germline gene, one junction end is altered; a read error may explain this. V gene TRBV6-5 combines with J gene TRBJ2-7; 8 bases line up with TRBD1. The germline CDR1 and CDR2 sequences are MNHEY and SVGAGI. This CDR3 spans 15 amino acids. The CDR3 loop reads CASSYQGQAPYEQYF. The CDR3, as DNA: TGTGCCAGCAGTTACCAGGGACAGGCTCCCTATGAGCAGTACTTC.

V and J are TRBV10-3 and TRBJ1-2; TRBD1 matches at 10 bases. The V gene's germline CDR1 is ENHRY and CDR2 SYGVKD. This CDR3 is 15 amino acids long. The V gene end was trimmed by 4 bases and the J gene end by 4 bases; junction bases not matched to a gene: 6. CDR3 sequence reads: CAISGQTGGGYGYTF. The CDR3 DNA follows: TGTGCCATCAGTGGTCAGACAGGGGGCGGCTATGGCTACACCTTC.

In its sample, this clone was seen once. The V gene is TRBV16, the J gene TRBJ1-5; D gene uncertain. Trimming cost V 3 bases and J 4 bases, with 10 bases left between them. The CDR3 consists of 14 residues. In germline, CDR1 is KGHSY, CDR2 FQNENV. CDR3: CASSQISANQPQHF. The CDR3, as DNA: TGTGCCAGCAGCCAGATTTCAGCGAATCAGCCCCAGCATTTT.

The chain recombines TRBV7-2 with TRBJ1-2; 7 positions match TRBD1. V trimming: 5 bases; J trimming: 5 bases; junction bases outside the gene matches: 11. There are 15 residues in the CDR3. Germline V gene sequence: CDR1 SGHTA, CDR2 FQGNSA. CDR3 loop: CASSPDVGQTYGYTF. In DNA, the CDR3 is TGTGCCAGCAGCCCAGATGTGGGACAGACGTATGGCTACACCTTC.

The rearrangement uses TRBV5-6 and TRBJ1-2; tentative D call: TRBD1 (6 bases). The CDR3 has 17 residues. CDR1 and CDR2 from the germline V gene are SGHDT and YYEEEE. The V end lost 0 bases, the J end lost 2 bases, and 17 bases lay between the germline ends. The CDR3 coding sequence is TGTGCCAGCAGCTTGGGTCTAGCGGGGGGCATCAACTATGGCTACACCTTC. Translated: CASSLGLAGGINYGYTF.

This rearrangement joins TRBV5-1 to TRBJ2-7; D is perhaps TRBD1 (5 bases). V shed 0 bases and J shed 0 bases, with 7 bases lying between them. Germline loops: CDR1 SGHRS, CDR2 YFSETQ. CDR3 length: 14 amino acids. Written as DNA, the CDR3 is TGCGCCAGCAGCTTGGACAGGTACTCCTACGAGCAGTACTTC. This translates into CASSLDRYSYEQYF.

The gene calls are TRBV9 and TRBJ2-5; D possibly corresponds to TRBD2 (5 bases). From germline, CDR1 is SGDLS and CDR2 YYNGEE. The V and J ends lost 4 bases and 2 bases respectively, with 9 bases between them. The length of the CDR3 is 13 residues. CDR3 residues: CASSPGYQETQYF. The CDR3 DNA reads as TGTGCCAGCAGCCCGGGGTATCAAGAGACCCAGTACTTC.

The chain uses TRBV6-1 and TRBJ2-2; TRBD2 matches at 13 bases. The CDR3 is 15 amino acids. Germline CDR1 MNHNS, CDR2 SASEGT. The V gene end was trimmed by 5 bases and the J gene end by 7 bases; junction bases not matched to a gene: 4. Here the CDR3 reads CASSTSGRGDGELFF. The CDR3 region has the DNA TGTGCCAGCAGTACTAGCGGGAGGGGGGACGGGGAGCTGTTTTTT.

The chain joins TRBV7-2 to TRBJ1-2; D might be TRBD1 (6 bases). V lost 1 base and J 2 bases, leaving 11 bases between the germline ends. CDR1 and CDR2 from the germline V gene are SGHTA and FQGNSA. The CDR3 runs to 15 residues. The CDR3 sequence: CASSLDVRGNYGYTF. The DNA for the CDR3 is TGTGCCAGCAGCTTAGACGTCAGGGGCAACTATGGCTACACCTTC.

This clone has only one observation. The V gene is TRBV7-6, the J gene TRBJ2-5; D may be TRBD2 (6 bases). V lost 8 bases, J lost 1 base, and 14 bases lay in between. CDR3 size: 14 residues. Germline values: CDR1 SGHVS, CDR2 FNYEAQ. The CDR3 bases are TGTGCCAGCTCTAAAACTAGCAGCCAAGAGACCCAGTACTTC. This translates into CASSKTSSQETQYF.

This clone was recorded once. The CDR3: CASSQDTGRKQPQHF. The CDR3 coding sequence is TGCGCCAGCAGCCAGGATACAGGGCGTAAACAGCCCCAGCATTTT. The chain recombines TRBV4-1 with TRBJ1-5; D might be TRBD1 (6 bases). The V end lost 3 bases, the J end lost 7 bases, and 16 bases lay between the germline ends. CDR1 and CDR2 (germline): MGHRA, YSYEKL. The CDR3 totals 15 residues.

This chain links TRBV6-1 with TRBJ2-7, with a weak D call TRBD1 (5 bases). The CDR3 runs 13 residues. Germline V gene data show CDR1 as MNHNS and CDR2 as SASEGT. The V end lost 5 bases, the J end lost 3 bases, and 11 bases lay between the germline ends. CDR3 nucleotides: TGTGCCAGCAGTCGGACACGAGACTACGAGCAGTACTTC. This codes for CASSRTRDYEQYF.

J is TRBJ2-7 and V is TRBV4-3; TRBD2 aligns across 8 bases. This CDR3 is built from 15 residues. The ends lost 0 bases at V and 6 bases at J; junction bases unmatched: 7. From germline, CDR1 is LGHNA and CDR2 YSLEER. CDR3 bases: TGCGCCAGCAGCCAAGATAGCGGGATCTGGGGCGAGCAGTACTTC. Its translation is CASSQDSGIWGEQYF.

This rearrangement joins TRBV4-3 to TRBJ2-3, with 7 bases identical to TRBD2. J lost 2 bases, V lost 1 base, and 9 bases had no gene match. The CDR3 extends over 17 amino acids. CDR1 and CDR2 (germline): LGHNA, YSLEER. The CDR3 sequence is CASSQGGGRKATDTQYF. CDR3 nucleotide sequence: TGCGCCAGCAGCCAAGGGGGCGGGAGAAAGGCCACAGATACGCAGTATTTT.

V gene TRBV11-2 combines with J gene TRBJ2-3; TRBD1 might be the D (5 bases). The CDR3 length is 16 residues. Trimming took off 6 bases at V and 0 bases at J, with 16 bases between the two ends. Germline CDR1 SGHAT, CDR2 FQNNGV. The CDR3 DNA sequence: TGTGCCAGCAGTAAAGGGGTGGACATCAGCACAGATACGCAGTATTTT. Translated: CASSKGVDISTDTQYF. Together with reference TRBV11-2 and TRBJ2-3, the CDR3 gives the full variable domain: EAGVAQSPRYKIIEKRQSVAFWCNPISGHATLYWYQQILGQGPKLLIQFQNNGVVDDSQLPKDRFSAERLKGVDSTLKIQPAKLEDSAVYLCASSKGVDISTDTQYFGPGTRLTVL.

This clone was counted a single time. CDR3 sequence (DNA): TGTGCCACCAGCAGAGAGGCAAAGTCACCCCTCCACTTT. Residues: CATSREAKSPLHF. The chain joins TRBV15 to TRBJ1-6, with D hard to call. Trimming removed 0 bases at V and 10 bases at J, with 7 bases between. Germline V gene sequence: CDR1 LNHNV, CDR2 YYDKDF (reference sequence). CDR3 length: 13 amino acids.

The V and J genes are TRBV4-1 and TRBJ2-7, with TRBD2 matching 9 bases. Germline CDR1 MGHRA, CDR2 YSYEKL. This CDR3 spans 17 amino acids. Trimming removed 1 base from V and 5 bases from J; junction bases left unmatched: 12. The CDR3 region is CASSQASMGLAPHEQYF. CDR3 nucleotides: TGCGCCAGCAGCCAAGCGTCCATGGGACTAGCCCCCCACGAGCAGTACTTC.

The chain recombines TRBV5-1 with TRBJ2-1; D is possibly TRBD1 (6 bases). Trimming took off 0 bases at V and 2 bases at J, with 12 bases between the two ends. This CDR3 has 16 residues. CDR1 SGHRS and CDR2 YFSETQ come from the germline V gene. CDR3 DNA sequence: TGCGCCAGCAGCTTGGATGGGGGCCAACCCTACAATGAGCAGTTCTTC. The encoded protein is CASSLDGGQPYNEQFF.

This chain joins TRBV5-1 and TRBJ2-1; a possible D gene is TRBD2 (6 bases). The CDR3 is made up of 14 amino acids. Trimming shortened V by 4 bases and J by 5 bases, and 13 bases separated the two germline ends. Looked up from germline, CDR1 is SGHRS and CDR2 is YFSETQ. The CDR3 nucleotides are TGCGCCAGCAGCCATGGCTCGGGGGACAATGAGCAGTTCTTC. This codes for CASSHGSGDNEQFF.

CDR3 protein: CASSFKTGGGYEQFF. The CDR3 bases are TGTGCCAGCAGCTTTAAAACCGGGGGGGGCTATGAGCAGTTCTTC. This chain joins TRBV7-2 and TRBJ2-1; 8 bases are shared with TRBD2. V was clipped by 3 bases and J by 8 bases; unmatched bases: 9. The CDR3 runs to 15 residues. Germline CDR1 is SGHTA and CDR2 is FQGNSA.

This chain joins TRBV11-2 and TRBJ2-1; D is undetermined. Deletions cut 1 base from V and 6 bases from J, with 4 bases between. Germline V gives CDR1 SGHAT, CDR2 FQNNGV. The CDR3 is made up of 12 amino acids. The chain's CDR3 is CASSLAGNEQFF. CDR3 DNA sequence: TGTGCCAGCAGCTTAGCCGGCAATGAGCAGTTCTTC.

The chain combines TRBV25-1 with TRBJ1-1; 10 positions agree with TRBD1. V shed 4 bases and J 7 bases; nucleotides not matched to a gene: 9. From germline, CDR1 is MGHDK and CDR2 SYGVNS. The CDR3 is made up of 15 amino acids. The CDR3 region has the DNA TGTGCCAGCAGTGGCCGGGACAGGGGTTTCGTTGAAGCTTTCTTT. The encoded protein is CASSGRDRGFVEAFF. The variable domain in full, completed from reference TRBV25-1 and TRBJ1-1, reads EADIYQTPRYLVIGTGKKITLECSQTMGHDKMYWYQQDPGMELHLIHYSYGVNSTEKGDLSSESTVSRIRTEHFPLTLESARPSHTSQYLCASSGRDRGFVEAFFGQGTRLTVV.